The 9 T cell receptor beta chains below come from one sample, sequenced in a study of monozygotic twins with inflammatory bowel disease. TCRdb reprocessed the 5' RACE reads, with one entry per CDR3 protein and no DNA. The specimen's table records more than 100,000 distinct CDR3 sequences. The sample was blood. These receptor sequences come from a human donor with ulcerative colitis or Crohn's disease, or a healthy co-twin of an affected twin (not recorded which).

The chain combines TRBV6-1 with TRBJ2-1; with no DNA, the TCRdb D assignment of TRBD2 cannot be verified. The germline gives CDR1 MNHNS, CDR2 SASEGT. The CDR3 totals 16 residues. The CDR3 region is CASSQNPLAGACEQFF.

CDR3 loop: CASTPMLGTSYEQYF. V gene TRBV12-3 or TRBV12-4 combines with J gene TRBJ2-7. The CDR3 has 15 residues.

The V and J genes are TRBV20-1 and TRBJ1-2; TCRdb picks TRBD1, but there is no DNA to check that call. In germline, CDR1 is DFQATT, CDR2 SNEGSKA (reference sequence). The CDR3 loop spans 13 amino acids. This CDR3 reads CSAAGGLRYGYTF.

The chain uses TRBV5-5 and TRBJ2-4; TCRdb gives TRBD1 as the D gene, but with no DNA this cannot be confirmed. In germline, CDR1 is SGHKS, CDR2 YYEKEE (reference sequence). There are 17 residues in the CDR3. CDR3 loop: CASSHHPLGAAKNIQYF.

V is TRBV28 and J is TRBJ2-5; TCRdb returns TRBD1, unconfirmable since there is no DNA. Germline V gene sequence: CDR1 MDHEN, CDR2 SYDVKM. CDR3 length: 17 amino acids. The CDR3 here is CASSLLTGQGSGETQYF.

The rearrangement uses TRBV7-2 and TRBJ2-7; lacking DNA, the TRBD1 call made by TCRdb goes unchecked. CDR3 length: 14 residues. The germline gives CDR1 SGHTA, CDR2 FQGNSA. The CDR3: CASSVTGGGYEQYF.

The genes are TRBV12-3 or TRBV12-4 and TRBJ2-2; TCRdb's assignment of TRBD1 cannot be checked, as there is no DNA. The CDR3 length is 13 residues. The CDR3 here is CASSFRSGGELFF.

The chain joins TRBV5-6 to TRBJ1-2; TCRdb's assignment of TRBD1 cannot be checked, as there is no DNA. Germline loops: CDR1 SGHDT, CDR2 YYEEEE. The CDR3 consists of 13 residues. CDR3: CASSLGQGNGYTF.

The chain carries TRBV29-1 and TRBJ2-2; TCRdb's D call of TRBD1 is untestable without DNA. Germline-derived CDR1 and CDR2 are SQVTM and ANQGSEA. The CDR3 spans 15 residues. This CDR3 is CSVDKQGLGTGELFF.